This T cell receptor beta chain was sequenced for a study of early T cells in non-severe SARS-CoV-2 infection (TCRdb year 2021). About the investigation overall: Bulk RNA from unsorted whole blood was used for TCR sequencing, so alpha and beta chains could not be paired.

Library preparation used 5' RACE. Sequencer: NextSeq 500. To correct for sequencing error and PCR bias, the TCR library protocol tagged individual cDNA molecules with unique molecular identifiers. Both TCR alpha and beta chains were sequenced, and tight co-correlation was observed between alpha and beta sequence abundances in each sample. For the original study's pipeline: V gene, J gene and CDR3 annotation of TCR sequences was performed with Decombinator V4. TCRs were defined as expanded if a significant change between any two time points was detected under a Poisson model with p below 0.0001. Abundances of TCRs were expressed as counts per million after normalisation to the total number of TCRs sequenced in each sample. MAIT TCRs were defined by TRAV1-2 paired with TRAJ12, TRAJ20 or TRAJ33, and iNKT TCRs by TRAV10 paired with TRAJ18. VDJdb, accessed on 1 November 2021, was searched for TCRs annotated for CMV, EBV and SARS-CoV-2, and TCRs annotated for more than one antigen were excluded. The public reads were reprocessed in TCRdb via fastp at Q25 and MiXCR, keeping in-frame beta chains. CDR3 protein duplicates are merged, each entry listing the most common genes and DNA. These V and J calls originate from TCRdb's pipeline instead of the authors' own analysis. The sample table records around 57,000 distinct CDR3 sequences; 6% to 7% of these occur just once. Under 5% of the sample comes from the top ten.

Here is what the overall study found, with its caveats: VDJdb matching was skewed toward anti-spike CD8 responses, so virus-specific expansions were likely underestimated and private and CD4 specificities were missed.

Set within a cohort of healthcare workers in London, UK, this nested case-control study involved weekly PCR testing of nasopharyngeal swabs along with blood sampling. Healthcare workers were enrolled in the week of the UK lockdown, from 23 to 31 March 2020, and were followed every week for up to roughly 16 weeks. As to this clonotype: This clone's antigen is unknown. Base qualities were left out, and no much larger clone turns up one base away.

The cysteine opens and the phenylalanine closes a CDR3 of 12 amino acids. Kept here is only the CDR3 DNA, which spans 36 bases and is read in frame from base 1. At the junction V is shortened by 6 bases and J by 4 bases, with 9 bases in between. The sequence was obtained from an adult who was a healthcare worker with PCR-confirmed SARS-CoV-2 infection or an uninfected control (not recorded which). Input material: whole blood. The V gene is TRBV12-3 or TRBV12-4 and the J gene is TRBJ1-2; matching of 6 bases hints at TRBD1 as the D gene. The CDR3 here reads CASSPTGYGYTF. In nucleotides, the sequence is TGTGCCAGCAGCCCGACAGGCTATGGCTACACCTTC.